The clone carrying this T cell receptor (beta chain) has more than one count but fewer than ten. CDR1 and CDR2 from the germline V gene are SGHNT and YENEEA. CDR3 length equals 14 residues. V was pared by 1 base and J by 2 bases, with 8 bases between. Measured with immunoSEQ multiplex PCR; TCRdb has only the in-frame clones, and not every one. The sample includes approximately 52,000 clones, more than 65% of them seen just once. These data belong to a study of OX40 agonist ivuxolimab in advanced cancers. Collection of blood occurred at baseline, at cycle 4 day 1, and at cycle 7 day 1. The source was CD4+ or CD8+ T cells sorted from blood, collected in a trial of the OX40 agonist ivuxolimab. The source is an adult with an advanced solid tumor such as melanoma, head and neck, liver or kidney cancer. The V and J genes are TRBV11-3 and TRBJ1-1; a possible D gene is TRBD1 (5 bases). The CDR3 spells CASSLGQPNTEAFF. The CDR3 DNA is TGTGCCAGCAGCTTAGGACAGCCTAACACTGAAGCTTTCTTT. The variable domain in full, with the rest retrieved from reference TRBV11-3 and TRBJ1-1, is EAGVVQSPRYKIIEKKQPVAFWCNPISGHNTLYWYLQNLGQGPELLIRYENEEAVDDSQLPKDRFSAERLKGVDSTLKIQPAELGDSAVYLCASSLGQPNTEAFFGQGTRLTVV.